The 8 T cell receptor beta chains listed next were all sequenced from one sample in a study of Ad26.COV2.S vaccination and SARS-CoV-2 variants. The protocol was immunoSEQ multiplex PCR, while the TCRdb copy is restricted to in-frame clones and leaves out a portion. The repertoire has over 400,000 clones, around 92% of them found once; the top ten carry about 1.7%. Treatment reported: 15 to 20 received Ad26.COV2.S at low or high dose, single or two shots; roughly 5 received placebo; per-sample allocation not given. On day 63 after the first injection, vaccine and placebo recipients gave samples. The sequencing here drew on peripheral blood, taken in a trial of Ad26.COV2.S vaccine versus placebo. The receptors originated from a person between 18 and 65 years old who received the Ad26.COV2.S COVID-19 vaccine or a placebo.

The rearrangement joins TRBV15 to TRBJ2-4; 10 bases agree with TRBD1. Germline V CDR1 and CDR2: LNHNV, YYDKDF (reference sequence). The V and J ends lost 0 bases and 0 bases, in that order; junction bases with no gene match: 20. The CDR3 loop spans 23 amino acids. The CDR3 DNA reads TGTGCCACCAGCAGAGATTATCAGTCTTTTGGGACAGGGGACTTACTAGCCAAAAACATTCAGTACTTC. This translates into CATSRDYQSFGTGDLLAKNIQYF.

This chain uses TRBV6-4 with TRBJ2-5; 11 bases align to TRBD1. J was trimmed by 6 bases and V by 3 bases; bases with no gene match: 3. Germline V gives CDR1 MRHNA, CDR2 SNTAGT. This CDR3 spans 14 amino acids. The CDR3 coding sequence is TGTGCCAGCAGTGAAGGACAGGGGGCGAAGACCCAGTACTTC. It codes for CASSEGQGAKTQYF.

The J gene is TRBJ1-2, the V gene TRBV7-8; possibly TRBD1 for D (5 bases). The ends were cut back, 8 bases at V and 2 bases at J, with 12 bases in the middle. The germline CDR1 and CDR2 sequences are SGHVS and FQNEAQ. The CDR3 runs to 13 residues. CDR3 DNA sequence: TGTGCCAGCGCGACGGGGGGAAACTATGGCTACACCTTC. This encodes CASATGGNYGYTF.

This clone was detected once. The rearrangement joins TRBV18 to TRBJ1-5; perhaps TRBD1 as D (5 bases). Trimming stripped 1 base from V and 7 bases from J, with 17 bases between. Germline loops: CDR1 KGHSH, CDR2 LQKENI. The length of the CDR3 is 16 residues. The CDR3 DNA sequence: TGTGCCAGCTCACCACAGGGCTCAGGCGGGACGCAGCCCCAGCATTTT. Its translation: CASSPQGSGGTQPQHF. The entire variable domain, with the rest obtained from reference TRBV18 and TRBJ1-5, is as follows: NAGVMQNPRHLVRRRGQEARLRCSPMKGHSHVYWYRQLPEEGLKFMVYLQKENIIDESGMPKERFSAEFPKEGPSILRIQQVVRGDSAAYFCASSPQGSGGTQPQHFGDGTRLSIL.

CDR3 in DNA: TGCAGTGCTAGTGGAGACAATATTTACGAGCAGTACTTC. Residues: CSASGDNIYEQYF. V is TRBV20-1 and J is TRBJ2-7; no reliable D call. The CDR3 is 13 residues long. Germline CDR1 and CDR2: DFQATT and SNEGSKA (reference sequence). V lost 3 bases and J lost 4, with 13 bases in between.

The V call is TRBV30, the J call TRBJ1-2, with 7 bases fitting TRBD1. With V trimmed by 6 bases and J by 8 bases, 9 bases remained unmatched. The CDR3 totals 12 residues. The V gene's germline CDR1 is GTSNPN and CDR2 SVGIG (reference sequence). The chain's CDR3 is CACNPDRAGYTF. For the CDR3, the DNA is TGTGCCTGCAACCCCGACAGGGCGGGCTACACCTTC.

The chain uses TRBV19 and TRBJ2-2, with a tentative D call TRBD2 (6 bases). This CDR3 spans 13 amino acids. Germline V gene sequence: CDR1 LNHDA, CDR2 SQIVND (reference sequence). Trimming stripped 2 bases from V and 6 bases from J, with 7 bases between. CDR3 residues: CASSIRDSGELFF. The CDR3 DNA sequence: TGTGCCAGTAGTATAAGGGACTCCGGGGAGCTGTTTTTT.

The chain has TRBV7-8 and TRBJ1-1, with D unclear. Trimming shortened V by 0 bases and J by 7 bases, and 9 bases separated the two germline ends. The CDR3 consists of 13 residues. Germline CDR1 is SGHVS and CDR2 is FQNEAQ. The CDR3 spells CASSLASVGEAFF. The CDR3 DNA reads TGTGCCAGCAGCTTAGCCTCCGTGGGTGAAGCTTTCTTT.